This entry features one TCR beta chain sequence. A few counts support this clone. Its antigen specificity is not known. Base qualities were left out, and no much larger clone turns up one base away. Libraries were built with the immunoSEQ multiplex PCR assay. Rearranged TCR beta chain sequences were amplified using the hsTCRB Kit according to the manufacturer's protocol. TCRB libraries were sequenced on an Illumina MiSeq. Per the source publication's procedure: The proprietary platform of the kit vendor was used for demultiplexing, trimming and gene mapping. TCRdb carries this immuneACCESS record with in-frame sequences only. Its versions omit some clonotypes, under half of them owing to an unresolved V gene in the studies checked, with the rest unexplained. V, J and clone size are those of that table, while D and trimming were read from the DNA. Present in this sample are fewer than 65,000 clones, 80% of which were seen just once. 5.5% to 7% of the sample is taken by the ten largest.

According to the study, the label for this sample's time point signals: week 11, during vaccination. A 20-mer mutant IDH1 peptide at 300 micrograms in Montanide made up each vaccine dose, which was injected subcutaneously together with topical imiquimod. All donors had newly diagnosed IDH1-mutant astrocytomas of WHO grade 3 or 4 that showed loss of nuclear ATRX. The samples were drawn from NOA16, a multicentre, single-arm, open-label phase I trial in Germany that tested a mutant IDH1 peptide vaccine in humans for the first time. Genomic DNA for TCRB sequencing was extracted from EDTA blood using the DNeasy Blood and Tissue Kit. The germline ends are 33 bases apart after V is trimmed by 4 bases and J by 0 bases. CDR1 and CDR2, looked up from the germline V gene, are MDHEN and SYDVKM. The CDR3 starts with the cysteine, ends with the phenylalanine, and has 22 residues. Of all the DNA, just the CDR3 is kept, 66 bases in frame from base 1.

This sample is part of a study of a mutant IDH1 vaccine in newly diagnosed glioma (dated by TCRdb to the early 2020s). Some background on the complete study: Eight vaccinations were administered to patients in weeks 1, 3, 5, 7, 11, 15, 19 and 23, corresponding to visits V03 through V10. In the chemotherapy-containing groups, vaccination started alongside temozolomide cycles, whereas in patients who had radiotherapy alone it started 4-6 weeks after radiotherapy. Of the approximately 32 treated patients, approximately 60% were male and approximately 40% were female, and the mean age was around 40 years. Prior to enrollment, standard therapy consisting of radiotherapy alone, temozolomide alone, or radiochemotherapy with temozolomide had been administered to patients, with the combination being received by most patients. Peripheral blood samples were drawn at six visits, namely V03 (baseline), V05, V07, V10, V12 and V13. Longitudinal TCRB deep sequencing was performed for roughly 25 treated patients wherever samples were available for exploratory analyses.

Overall study outcomes, separate from this receptor: The authors stated that sample limitations prevented analyses of patient blood samples from being reproduced. Pseudoprogression appeared unrelated to alterations in the top peripheral T cell clonotypes detected by TCRB sequencing. Immune responses induced by the vaccine were seen in more than 85% of patients across multiple MHC alleles. PBMC samples for TCRB deep sequencing were selected based on availability.

The source of this sequence is a man in his forties or fifties with glioma. Specimen: PBMCs, collected from a glioma patient whose treatment included an IDH1 peptide vaccine. The chain links TRBV28 with TRBJ1-1; TRBD1 is a weak D gene call, 6 bases matching. The nucleotides read TGTGCCAGCAGTTCCCTCCTAATCACCGGACAGAGTCACAAATTCATGAACACTGAAGCTTTCTTT. Protein translation: CASSSLLITGQSHKFMNTEAFF. When the CDR3 is completed using the reference TRBV28 and TRBJ1-1 genes on either side, the full variable domain is DVKVTQSSRYLVKRTGEKVFLECVQDMDHENMFWYRQDPGLGLRLIYFSYDVKMKEKGDIPEGYSVSREKKERFSLILESASTNQTSMYLCASSSLLITGQSHKFMNTEAFFGQGTRLTVV.